These 12 T cell receptor beta chains originate from one sample sequenced in a study of shared clonotypes between healthy human individuals. Using immunoSEQ multiplex PCR, the repertoire was profiled, and TCRdb retains in-frame clones only, with some absent. The sample lists about 600,000 clones, around 97% occurring once. Sequenced material: naive CD4+ T cells sorted from blood. Documented subset: CD45RA+ positively selected. These receptors came from a woman aged 25 to 39 in good health.

The V call is TRBV6-4, the J call TRBJ2-1, with 9 bases fitting TRBD2. V was clipped by 0 bases and J by 9 bases; unmatched bases: 9. CDR3 length equals 16 residues. CDR1 MRHNA and CDR2 SNTAGT come from the germline V gene. The CDR3 region is CASSDSVLAGMGEQFF. DNA for the CDR3: TGTGCCAGCAGTGACTCGGTGCTAGCGGGAATGGGTGAGCAGTTCTTC.

The V and J genes are TRBV7-6 and TRBJ1-2; 7 bases agree with TRBD1. This CDR3 contains 14 residues. The germline V gene encodes CDR1 SGHVS and CDR2 FNYEAQ. The V and J ends lost 5 bases and 4 bases, in that order; junction bases with no gene match: 7. CDR3: CASSPWDRGYGYTF. Here the CDR3 DNA reads TGTGCCAGCAGCCCGTGGGACAGAGGCTATGGCTACACCTTC.

The V call is TRBV5-1, the J call TRBJ2-2; no reliable D call. Germline CDR1 is SGHRS and CDR2 is YFSETQ. Trimming removed 4 bases at V and 0 bases at J, with 13 bases between. The CDR3 has 16 residues. DNA of the CDR3: TGCGCCAGCAGCCCCGCAGGACCCTCGAACACCGGGGAGCTGTTTTTT. It encodes CASSPAGPSNTGELFF.

The count of this clone is one. V and J are TRBV27 and TRBJ2-1, with D perhaps assigned TRBD1 or TRBD2 (5 bases each). The CDR3 has 14 amino acids. Germline CDR1 and CDR2: MNHEY and SMNVEV (reference sequence). V gave up 3 bases and J gave up 2 bases, with 8 bases separating them. The CDR3, as DNA: TGTGCCAGCAGTTTTTCGGGGCCCTACAATGAGCAGTTCTTC. This codes for CASSFSGPYNEQFF.

The chain carries TRBV28 and TRBJ2-4; 8 bases match TRBD1. The V and J ends lost 3 bases and 0 bases, in that order; junction bases with no gene match: 7. CDR1 is MDHEN and CDR2 is SYDVKM in the germline V gene. This CDR3 comprises 17 residues. CDR3 region: CASSLSVQGGAKNIQYF. CDR3 nucleotide sequence: TGTGCCAGCAGTTTGAGCGTACAGGGGGGAGCCAAAAACATTCAGTACTTC.

The rearrangement uses TRBV29-1 and TRBJ2-3, with 7 positions matching TRBD2. CDR3 length: 14 residues. In germline, CDR1 is SQVTM, CDR2 ANQGSEA. Germline trimming cut 2 bases from V and 2 bases from J; bases unmatched to any gene: 4. The DNA of the CDR3 is TGCAGCGTTGAACGCGGGAGACCCACAGATACGCAGTATTTT. It specifies CSVERGRPTDTQYF.

The V call is TRBV7-2, the J call TRBJ2-2; 8 bases map to TRBD2. V gave up 4 bases and J gave up 3 bases; unmatched junction bases: 4. This CDR3 comprises 15 residues. Germline loops: CDR1 SGHTA, CDR2 FQGNSA. In DNA, the CDR3 is TGTGCCAGCAGCTCCTTCGGGAGGGACACCGGGGAGCTGTTTTTT. This encodes CASSSFGRDTGELFF. Variable domain in full (rest from reference TRBV7-2 and TRBJ2-2): GAGVSQSPSNKVTEKGKDVELRCDPISGHTALYWYRQSLGQGLEFLIYFQGNSAPDKSGLPSDRFSAERTGGSVSTLTIQRTQQEDSAVYLCASSSFGRDTGELFFGEGSRLTVL.

The J gene is TRBJ2-3, the V gene TRBV9; 13 bases fit TRBD2. V was clipped by 0 bases and J by 2 bases; unmatched bases: 3. Germline V lookup: CDR1 SGDLS, CDR2 YYNGEE. This CDR3 has 17 amino acids. CDR3: CASSVGGLAGLTDTQYF. The CDR3 nucleotides read TGTGCCAGCAGCGTAGGGGGACTAGCGGGGCTCACAGATACGCAGTATTTT.

This chain joins TRBV5-1 and TRBJ1-1; D is uncertain. This CDR3 region has 14 residues. Trimming pared 4 bases from V and 4 bases from J, leaving 14 bases between. The germline V gene encodes CDR1 SGHRS and CDR2 YFSETQ. The CDR3 bases are TGCGCCAGCAGCCCCGGCGGGGAATCCACTGAAGCTTTCTTT. Residues: CASSPGGESTEAFF.

The gene calls are TRBV10-1 and TRBJ2-1, with 7 bases identical to TRBD2. Germline trimming cut 8 bases from V and 6 bases from J; bases unmatched to any gene: 16. Germline CDR1 reads WNHNN; CDR2 reads SYGVQD (reference sequence). There are 16 residues in the CDR3. This CDR3 is CASSVYKLAVLNEQFF. The CDR3 bases are TGCGCCAGCTCTGTTTATAAGCTAGCGGTCCTCAATGAGCAGTTCTTC.

The V call is TRBV14, the J call TRBJ2-1, with D tentatively TRBD2 (6 bases). The V gene lost 2 bases and the J gene lost 4 bases, with 18 bases spanning the gap. The CDR3 contains 17 residues. Looked up from germline, CDR1 is SGHDN and CDR2 is FVKESK. CDR3 DNA sequence: TGTGCCAGCAGCCAAACTTCTGGACTAAAACTTTACAATGAGCAGTTCTTC. Amino acids: CASSQTSGLKLYNEQFF.

The genes are TRBV5-1 and TRBJ2-7; 7 bases fit TRBD2. The CDR3 runs to 12 residues. J was trimmed by 7 bases and V by 6 bases; bases with no gene match: 7. Germline CDR1 and CDR2: SGHRS and YFSETQ. CDR3 in amino acids: CASNNPGGEQYF. CDR3 DNA sequence: TGCGCCAGCAACAATCCCGGGGGGGAGCAGTACTTC.